A selection of T cell receptor beta chains follows, all from one sample in a study of T cells in Graves' hyperthyroidism and ophthalmopathy. One entry per CDR3 protein results from TCRdb running MiXCR on the multiplex PCR reads. The top ten clones hold about 50% of a sample with 500,000 to 600,000 distinct CDR3 sequences, about 20% of them seen once. The sequencing sample was made of blood. Receptors originate from a man in his forties with Graves' ophthalmopathy. CDR3s include the opening cysteine and the closing phenylalanine or tryptophan. D genes are given only for firm matches. Part of the rows lack a size; the others show once, few, many or a class for expanded clones.

j_gene: TRBJ1-1
d_gene: -
v_gene: TRBV10-3
abundance: few
CDR3nt: TGTGCCATCCGACCGATTAGGGAGAACACTGAAGCTTTCTTT
CDR3aa: CAIRPIRENTEAFF

j_gene: TRBJ2-7
d_gene: -
v_gene: TRBV12-3/TRBV12-4
abundance: many
CDR3nt: TGTGCCAGCAGTTTATGGGGATCCGAGCAGTACTTC
CDR3aa: CASSLWGSEQYF

j_gene: TRBJ1-2
d_gene: TRBD1
v_gene: TRBV19
abundance: few
CDR3nt: TGTGCCAGTAGAACTCCGACAGGGGGCGAGACCTACACCTTC
CDR3aa: CASRTPTGGETYTF

j_gene: TRBJ2-7
d_gene: -
v_gene: TRBV20-1
abundance: many
CDR3nt: TGCAGTGCTAGCTCCTTAAGGTTCCCTAACGAGCAGTACTTC
CDR3aa: CSASSLRFPNEQYF

j_gene: TRBJ2-3
d_gene: -
v_gene: TRBV5-1
abundance: -
CDR3nt: TGCGCCAGCCGCACTAAGGACCCTCCTAATACGCAGTATTTT
CDR3aa: CASRTKDPPNTQYF

j_gene: TRBJ2-7
d_gene: -
v_gene: TRBV6-1
abundance: few
CDR3nt: TGTGCCAGCAAGGGGGATTCCGACGAGCAGTACTTC
CDR3aa: CASKGDSDEQYF

j_gene: TRBJ1-1
d_gene: -
v_gene: TRBV28
abundance: -
CDR3nt: TGTGCCAGCAGCCCCCGGGCGGGCAGAGCTTTCTTT
CDR3aa: CASSPRAGRAFF

j_gene: TRBJ1-6
d_gene: TRBD1
v_gene: TRBV7-3
abundance: -
CDR3nt: TGTGCCAGCAGCTTAGGGACAGGGGAGAATTCACCTCTCCACTTT
CDR3aa: CASSLGTGENSPLHF

j_gene: TRBJ2-2
d_gene: -
v_gene: TRBV20-1
abundance: few
CDR3nt: TGCAGTGCTAGAGGTGGGGCGCGGATCGGGGAGCTGTTTTTT
CDR3aa: CSARGGARIGELFF

j_gene: TRBJ2-1
d_gene: -
v_gene: TRBV15
abundance: -
CDR3nt: TGTGCCACCAGCAGGGCCCGGAGGGAGCAGTTCTTC
CDR3aa: CATSRARREQFF